This T cell receptor beta chain was retrieved from a study of CD8 T cells in Susac syndrome. Across the study: When blood was collected, patients with Susac syndrome were therapy-naive, were taking corticosteroids, or were receiving intravenous immunoglobulin alone. Study findings and constraints: It was acknowledged by the study that relatively few individuals were included in its TCR sequencing and HLA analysis. CD4+ T cell repertoires in Susac syndrome lacked clonal expansion.

RNA amounts of about 0.45 to 1 ug underwent reverse transcription with random hexamers. An immunoSEQ multiplex PCR generated amplified TCR beta CDR3 products spanning 54 Vbeta and 13 Jbeta. TCRdb independently ran MiXCR on the immunoSEQ multiplex PCR reads; one entry per CDR3 protein. The table lists about 240,000 distinct CDR3 sequences, 95% to 97% of them singletons. As for this clonotype: Antigen: not known.

This CDR3 comprises 11 residues. V gave up 4 bases and J gave up 4 bases, with 4 bases separating them. From germline, CDR1 is DFQATT and CDR2 SNEGSKA (reference sequence). The sequenced material came from CD4+ T cells from PBMCs. The clonotype comes from a human donor with Susac syndrome. The gene calls are TRBV20-1 and TRBJ2-2; D ambiguous. DNA for the CDR3: TGCAGTGCTATGGGCACCGGGGAGCTGTTTTTT. It specifies CSAMGTGELFF.